This TCR beta chain was recorded in a study of T-cell memory formation after mild COVID-19. The overall study: There were largely donor-specific TCR clusters.

This clonotype has more than one count but fewer than ten. Its target is unknown. Study-level results: Clones contracting day 15 to 85 were balanced CD4/CD8; later expanders leaned CD4+. Specificity for SARS-CoV-2 was not confirmed among the second-wave clones peaking on day 37.

Via MiXCR, TCRdb re-called the 5' RACE reads, giving one row per CDR3 protein. The table records around 510,000 distinct CDR3 sequences, roughly 20% of them present only once. The CDR3 sequence is 13 residues long. The V end lost 6 bases, the J end lost 6 bases, and 11 bases lay between the germline ends. Germline CDR1 MNHEY, CDR2 SVGAGI. What was sequenced was PBMCs or a T cell subset sorted from them (not recorded which). The chain combines TRBV6-5 with TRBJ1-4, with D unresolved. The sequence came from an adult woman who had mild COVID-19 (a few samples of this study predate the infection). Cell type and time point are not known. This CDR3 reads CASRPAVDEKLFF. As DNA, the CDR3 is TGTGCCAGCAGACCCGCCGTCGATGAAAAACTGTTTTTT.